These 32 T cell receptor beta chains were all obtained from the same sample, sequenced in a study of blood T cells in healthy people across ages. The second PCR ran about 6 to 11 cycles with a sample-barcoded 5' primer and J-beta primers. TCRdb reprocessed the 5' RACE reads via MiXCR and lists one record per CDR3 protein. The data contain about 570,000 distinct CDR3 sequences, approximately 27% of them singletons. The sequenced sample was blood. Receptors were obtained from a woman in her seventies in good health.

This clonotype was seen a handful of times. The CDR3 DNA reads as TGTGCCAGCAGGTCCCAGACAGACACCGGGGAGCTGTTTTTT. Protein product: CASRSQTDTGELFF. The gene calls are TRBV12-3 or TRBV12-4 and TRBJ2-2, with D possibly matching TRBD1 (5 bases). CDR3 length: 14 amino acids. Trimming left V 6 bases short and J 3 bases short, with 11 bases between.

This clonotype was picked up one time. CDR3 sequence: CSDASGVTDTQYF. DNA for the CDR3: TGCAGCGATGCTAGCGGGGTCACAGATACGCAGTATTTT. The rearrangement uses TRBV29-1 and TRBJ2-3, with 9 bases identical to TRBD2. The CDR3 extends over 13 amino acids. With 7 bases clipped from V and 2 bases from J, the junction kept 4 bases outside the gene matches. Germline-derived CDR1 and CDR2 are SQVTM and ANQGSEA.

The sample holds a few counts of this clonotype. The chain uses TRBV29-1 and TRBJ2-7, with D unresolved. The V gene's germline CDR1 is SQVTM and CDR2 ANQGSEA. The CDR3 length is 11 residues. The V and J ends lost 7 bases and 6 bases respectively, with 13 bases between them. Written as DNA, the CDR3 is TGCAGCGGGTCCCACCTCGGCGAGCAGTACTTC. The encoded protein is CSGSHLGEQYF.

The chain has TRBV7-9 and TRBJ2-3; D is possibly TRBD1 (5 bases). The germline V gene encodes CDR1 SEHNR and CDR2 FQNEAQ (reference sequence). V was trimmed by 5 bases and J by 4 bases, leaving 19 bases between them. The CDR3 runs 16 residues. The CDR3 coding sequence is TGTGCCAGCAGCCCTCGTAGACAGCCCAGACCAGATACGCAGTATTTT. Protein product: CASSPRRQPRPDTQYF.

The rearrangement links TRBV29-1 to TRBJ1-1, with unresolved D. The CDR3 runs 11 residues. Trimming pared 4 bases from V and 10 bases from J, leaving 13 bases between. The germline CDR1 and CDR2 sequences are SQVTM and ANQGSEA. CDR3 protein: CSVVRLSGAFF. The CDR3 coding sequence is TGCAGCGTTGTACGGCTGTCGGGAGCTTTCTTT.

This clonotype appeared once. The chain employs TRBV20-1 and TRBJ2-5; D may be TRBD1 (6 bases). The CDR3 loop spans 15 amino acids. Germline values: CDR1 DFQATT, CDR2 SNEGSKA (reference sequence). Trimming shortened V by 0 bases and J by 0 bases, and 11 bases separated the two germline ends. The CDR3 DNA reads as TGCAGTGCTAGAGATCGACAGGCCCACCAAGAGACCCAGTACTTC. Translation gives CSARDRQAHQETQYF.

V is TRBV12-3 or TRBV12-4 and J is TRBJ1-6, with TRBD1 as a possible D gene (6 bases). The CDR3 runs 13 residues. V shed 7 bases and J shed 8 bases, with 12 bases lying between them. The CDR3 region has the DNA TGTGCCAGCACCGGACAGTCCGATTCACCCCTCCACTTT. Protein: CASTGQSDSPLHF.

This clonotype was seen only a few times. The chain employs TRBV7-8 and TRBJ2-3; TRBD2 agrees at 7 bases. From germline, CDR1 is SGHVS and CDR2 FQNEAQ. This CDR3 has 15 amino acids. After removal of 4 bases from V and 3 bases from J, the junction contained 7 bases not matched to a gene. CDR3 amino acids: CASSSSGVVTDTQYF. The CDR3 region has the DNA TGTGCCAGCAGCTCAAGCGGGGTGGTAACAGATACGCAGTATTTT.

The V call is TRBV5-1, the J call TRBJ2-3; TRBD2 is a possible D gene (5 bases). CDR1 is SGHRS and CDR2 is YFSETQ in the germline V gene. The CDR3 loop spans 18 amino acids. Trimming removed 1 base at V and 4 bases at J, with 22 bases between. CDR3 residues: CASSLIARTPLSPDTQYF. The CDR3 DNA sequence: TGCGCCAGCAGCTTGATCGCTCGGACTCCCCTTTCGCCAGATACGCAGTATTTT.

The V gene is TRBV20-1, the J gene TRBJ2-3, with 8 bases matching TRBD1. This CDR3 has 13 amino acids. CDR1 and CDR2 (germline): DFQATT, SNEGSKA (reference sequence). Trimming cost V 7 bases and J 6 bases; bases outside gene matches: 9. This CDR3 is CSGLQGGLDTQYF. CDR3 in DNA: TGCAGTGGCCTACAGGGGGGACTGGATACGCAGTATTTT.

The rearrangement links TRBV6-5 to TRBJ1-2; 8 bases map to TRBD1. The CDR3 runs 14 residues. Trimming removed 5 bases from V and 8 bases from J; junction bases left unmatched: 10. Germline V gene lookup returns CDR1 MNHEY and CDR2 SVGAGI. DNA for the CDR3: TGTGCCAGCAGTCCGTCCTACAGGGGGGAAGGCTACACCTTC. Amino acid sequence: CASSPSYRGEGYTF.

This clonotype was picked up many times. The CDR3 sequence: CASSERGDRITDTQYF. The CDR3 DNA reads as TGTGCCAGCAGCGAGAGGGGGGACAGGATCACAGATACGCAGTATTTT. The chain joins TRBV9 to TRBJ2-3; 8 nucleotides align to TRBD1. With V trimmed by 3 bases and J by 2 bases, 8 bases remained unmatched. Germline V gives CDR1 SGDLS, CDR2 YYNGEE. The CDR3 consists of 16 residues.

There are many counts of this clonotype. The rearrangement joins TRBV2 to TRBJ2-5; D is perhaps TRBD2 (6 bases). The J call is uncertain, as TRBJ2-1 better fits the DNA end. CDR3 length: 11 residues. Germline V CDR1 and CDR2: SNHLY, FYNNEI. CDR3 coding DNA: TGTGCCAGCAGCTCGGGAGCCCTCCAGTTCTTC. This codes for CASSSGALQFF.

Here the CDR3 DNA reads TGTGCCAGCAGTTCTCAGGGAGGGGCCAAAAACATTCAGTACTTC. Translating it yields CASSSQGGAKNIQYF. The chain combines TRBV12-3 or TRBV12-4 with TRBJ2-4; 7 nucleotides agree with TRBD2. V shed 4 bases and J 1 base; nucleotides not matched to a gene: 4. The CDR3 totals 15 residues.

CDR3 sequence reads: CSVERVFNEQFF. The CDR3 coding sequence is TGCAGCGTTGAACGAGTGTTCAATGAGCAGTTCTTC. V usage is TRBV29-1 and J usage is TRBJ2-1; D gene uncertain. The germline V gene has CDR1 SQVTM and CDR2 ANQGSEA. This CDR3 region has 12 residues. Trimming took 2 bases from V and 6 from J, leaving 8 bases between them.

V and J are TRBV4-2 and TRBJ2-5, with 12 bases lining up with TRBD2. Per the germline V gene, CDR1 is LGHNA and CDR2 is YNFKEQ. With V trimmed by 0 bases and J by 2 bases, 4 bases remained unmatched. This CDR3 region has 17 residues. The CDR3, as DNA: TGTGCCAGCAGCCAAGATCTCCTAGCGGGGGGGCAAGAGACCCAGTACTTC. Its translation is CASSQDLLAGGQETQYF.

This clonotype was detected a few times. The chain employs TRBV7-8 and TRBJ2-1; 9 bases line up with TRBD1. Per germline, CDR1 SGHVS and CDR2 FQNEAQ. Germline trimming cut 4 bases from V and 0 bases from J; bases unmatched to any gene: 1. The CDR3 is 15 amino acids. CDR3 sequence reads: CASSWDRVSYNEQFF. The CDR3 DNA reads TGTGCCAGCAGCTGGGACAGGGTCTCCTACAATGAGCAGTTCTTC.

This clonotype has at least ten counts. V usage is TRBV24-1 and J usage is TRBJ2-7; D may be TRBD1 (6 bases). The V gene's germline CDR1 is KGHDR and CDR2 SFDVKD. V dropped 3 bases and J dropped 1 base, with 9 bases sitting between them. The CDR3 runs 14 residues. CDR3 sequence reads: CATSDVTGSYEQYF. CDR3 nucleotide sequence: TGTGCCACCAGTGATGTGACAGGATCCTACGAGCAGTACTTC.

CDR3 amino acids: CAISEFRDGARNEQFF. The CDR3 DNA sequence: TGTGCCATCAGTGAGTTCAGGGACGGGGCGAGGAATGAGCAGTTCTTC. The rearrangement joins TRBV10-3 to TRBJ2-1; D may match TRBD1 or TRBD2 (5 bases each). Germline CDR1 ENHRY, CDR2 SYGVKD. Deletions cut 1 base from V and 7 bases from J, with 17 bases between. This CDR3 region has 16 residues.

This chain links TRBV20-1 with TRBJ1-6; D unresolved. Germline CDR1 and CDR2: DFQATT and SNEGSKA (reference sequence). The CDR3 spans 15 residues. V lost 2 bases to trimming and J lost 10 bases, with 18 bases between them. CDR3 in DNA: TGCAGTGCTAGACCCGGGCGAGGAGTGAACTCACCCCTCCACTTT. It yields the protein CSARPGRGVNSPLHF.

J is TRBJ1-6 and V is TRBV9; D perhaps matches TRBD1 (6 bases). Germline lookup yields CDR1 SGDLS and CDR2 YYNGEE. The CDR3 runs 13 residues. The V end lost 10 bases, the J end lost 10 bases, and 18 bases lay between the germline ends. CDR3 in DNA: TGTGCCTCCAAAGAGGGGGATTTATCACCCCTCCACTTT. This codes for CASKEGDLSPLHF.

V usage is TRBV20-1 and J usage is TRBJ2-1; 10 bases line up with TRBD2. Germline values: CDR1 DFQATT, CDR2 SNEGSKA (reference sequence). CDR3 length: 16 amino acids. Unmatched junction bases numbered 16, after V lost 4 bases and J lost 10 bases. CDR3 DNA sequence: TGCAGTGCTAAGAATTGGCGACAGCGGGGGGGCCGGGAGCAGTTCTTC. Translation: CSAKNWRQRGGREQFF.

The CDR3 sequence: CASSQDGQVGYGYTF. DNA of the CDR3: TGTGCCAGCAGCCAAGATGGACAGGTTGGCTATGGCTACACCTTC. The V and J genes are TRBV9 and TRBJ1-2; 7 nucleotides align to TRBD1. CDR1 and CDR2 from the germline V gene are SGDLS and YYNGEE. The CDR3 has 15 residues. J lost 4 bases, V lost 4 bases, and 10 bases had no gene match.

The chain has TRBV20-1 and TRBJ1-2; TRBD1 is a possible D gene (5 bases). V lost 6 bases to trimming and J lost 9 bases, with 17 bases between them. This CDR3 is 12 amino acids long. Germline V gene lookup returns CDR1 DFQATT and CDR2 SNEGSKA (reference sequence). CDR3 region: CSARDVGERYTF. CDR3 nucleotide sequence: TGCAGTGCCAGGGACGTCGGGGAGCGCTACACCTTC.

The chain has TRBV14 and TRBJ1-4; 8 bases line up with TRBD1. Germline-derived CDR1 and CDR2 are SGHDN and FVKESK. The length of the CDR3 is 13 residues. Trimming removed 7 bases from V and 6 bases from J; junction bases left unmatched: 4. The CDR3 sequence: CASIIQGDEKLFF. DNA for the CDR3: TGTGCCAGCATAATACAGGGGGATGAAAAACTGTTTTTT.

This chain uses TRBV11-3 with TRBJ2-7; 13 bases are a match to TRBD2. Germline CDR1 and CDR2: SGHNT and YENEEA. The CDR3 is 16 residues long. V was pared by 4 bases and J by 3 bases, with 6 bases of the junction left unmatched. Here the CDR3 reads CASSSGGTSGDYEQYF. In DNA form, the CDR3 reads TGTGCCAGCAGCTCGGGGGGGACTAGCGGGGACTACGAGCAGTACTTC.

This clonotype turned up a few times. One junction end disagrees with the germline gene, perhaps due to a read error. J is TRBJ2-7 and V is TRBV12-3 or TRBV12-4, with D perhaps matching TRBD2 (6 bases). The CDR3 runs 14 residues. The CDR3 nucleotides read TGTGCCAGCAGCCGGGGAGGATCGATCTACGGGCAGTACTTC. Protein sequence: CASSRGGSIYGQYF.

This clonotype appeared once. This chain joins TRBV29-1 and TRBJ2-7; 8 bases are shared with TRBD1. The CDR3 is 12 residues long. CDR1 and CDR2 (germline): SQVTM, ANQGSEA. V shed 1 base and J 6 bases; nucleotides not matched to a gene: 2. The DNA of the CDR3 is TGCAGCGTTGAAGGACAGGGGCGCGAGCAGTACTTC. Amino acids: CSVEGQGREQYF.

This clonotype was observed a few times. The chain uses TRBV29-1 and TRBJ2-7; 10 nucleotides line up with TRBD1. Per germline, CDR1 SQVTM and CDR2 ANQGSEA. Unmatched junction bases numbered 5, after V lost 3 bases and J lost 6 bases. The CDR3 spans 13 residues. The CDR3 spells CSVEVDRGAEQYF. Here the CDR3 DNA reads TGCAGCGTTGAGGTGGACAGGGGGGCCGAGCAGTACTTC.

V and J are TRBV13 and TRBJ1-2; D call uncertain. The V end was cut by 4 bases, the J end by 6 bases, with 12 bases between. The CDR3 covers 13 residues. CDR1 is PRHDT and CDR2 is FYEKMQ in the germline V gene (reference sequence). CDR3 protein: CASSSSRGDGYTF. Written as DNA, the CDR3 is TGTGCCAGCAGCTCGAGTCGTGGTGATGGCTACACCTTC.

This clonotype was counted between two and nine times. The genes are TRBV4-3 and TRBJ2-2, with D unclear. CDR1 and CDR2 (germline): LGHNA, YSLEER. The germline V and J ends were trimmed by 2 bases and 7 bases, with 8 bases remaining between them. This CDR3 region has 13 residues. This chain's CDR3 is CASSQFGVGELFF. The DNA of the CDR3 is TGCGCCAGCAGCCAATTTGGGGTCGGGGAGCTGTTTTTT.

This clonotype was found a few times. J is TRBJ1-2 and V is TRBV2, with a weak D call TRBD1 (5 bases). Deletions cut 7 bases from V and 8 bases from J, with 17 bases between. Germline V gene sequence: CDR1 SNHLY, CDR2 FYNNEI. The CDR3 loop spans 13 amino acids. As DNA, the CDR3 is TGTGCCAGCACGACGAGGGGAAAGCGAGGCTACACCTTC. Translating gives CASTTRGKRGYTF.